This TCR beta chain is from a study of blood T cell repertoires in COVID-19. Study details: The United States, Italy and Spain supplied acute and convalescent COVID-19 samples.

Germline values: CDR1 MDHEN, CDR2 SYDVKM. This CDR3 is built from 14 residues. V was cut by 5 bases and J by 9 bases, with 19 bases left in between. Authors' processing steps: Reference gene primer amplification in the assay estimated nucleated cell counts. TCRdb's table, derived via immunoSEQ multiplex PCR, lists solely in-frame clones and lacks some. The V and J calls and the clone size are those of that table, but D and trimming were determined from the DNA. Among approximately 200,000 clones, approximately 91% were seen once, and the ten largest hold under 2.5%. J is TRBJ1-1 and V is TRBV28; TRBD1 might be the D (5 bases). This TCR was recovered from a man between 65 and 80 years old with active or convalescent COVID-19. The sample taken for sequencing was peripheral blood. This chain's CDR3 is CASSRTGGRRQAFF. In DNA, the CDR3 is TGTGCCAGCAGTCGAACCGGGGGACGCCGTCAAGCTTTCTTT.